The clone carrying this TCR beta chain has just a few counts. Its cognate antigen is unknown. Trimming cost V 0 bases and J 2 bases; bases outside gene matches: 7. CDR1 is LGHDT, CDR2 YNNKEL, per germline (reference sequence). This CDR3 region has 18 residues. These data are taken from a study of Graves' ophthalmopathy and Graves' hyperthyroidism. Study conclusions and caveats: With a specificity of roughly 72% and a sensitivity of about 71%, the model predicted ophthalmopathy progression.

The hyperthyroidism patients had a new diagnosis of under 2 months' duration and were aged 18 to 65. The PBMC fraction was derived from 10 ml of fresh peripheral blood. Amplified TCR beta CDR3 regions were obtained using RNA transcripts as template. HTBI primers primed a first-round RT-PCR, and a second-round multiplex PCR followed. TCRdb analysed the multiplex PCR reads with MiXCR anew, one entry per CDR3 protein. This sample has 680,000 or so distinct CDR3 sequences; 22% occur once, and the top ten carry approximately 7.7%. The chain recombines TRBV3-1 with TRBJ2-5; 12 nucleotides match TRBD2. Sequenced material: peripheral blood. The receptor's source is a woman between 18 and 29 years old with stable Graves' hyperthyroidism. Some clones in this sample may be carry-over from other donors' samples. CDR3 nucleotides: TGTGCCAGCAGCCAAGATTTTCCTAGCGGGAGGGTACAAGAGACCCAGTACTTC. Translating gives CASSQDFPSGRVQETQYF.